This TCR beta chain appears in the sequencing data of a study of response to subunit inactivated influenza vaccine (dated 2018 in TCRdb). Looking at the study overall: To follow how T cells responded to a trivalent subunit inactivated influenza vaccine, the researchers relied on deep quantitative profiling of the T cell receptor repertoire.

In regard to this clonotype: Its specific antigen is unknown. Base qualities were left out, and no much larger clone turns up one base away.

From V the trimming removes 3 bases and from J it removes 1 base, while the gene matches leave 3 bases of the junction unaccounted for. From the cysteine through the phenylalanine, the CDR3 covers 15 amino acids. Only CDR3 DNA is held: 45 bases, read in frame from base 1. According to the germline V gene, CDR1 reads LGHNA and CDR2 reads YSLEER. The method behind the library was RT-PCR. Sequenced using an Illumina HiSeq 2500. TCRdb reprocessing: public reads trimmed at Q25 with fastp, clones called with MiXCR, in-frame beta chains kept. Identical CDR3 proteins give one entry, which carries the most common genes and DNA. The sample table contains fewer than 800,000 distinct CDR3 sequences; only one count was recorded for 15% to 17% of them. The ten largest clones take up under 14% of the sample. General findings and caveats noted by the study authors: The authors proposed that each seasonal influenza vaccination may bring in only a limited number of new T cells.

The clonotype comes from a man in his fifties or sixties who received an inactivated influenza vaccine. Donor details come from another sample of the same person, matched by shared clones. The sample was PBMCs from blood, taken 12 days after vaccination. The sequence joins TRBV4-3 to TRBJ2-4, and TRBD1 matches 7 of the central bases. The nucleotide sequence reads TGCGCCAGCAGCCATTCACAGGGGGCCAAAAACATTCAGTACTTC. Its product reads: CASSHSQGAKNIQYF.